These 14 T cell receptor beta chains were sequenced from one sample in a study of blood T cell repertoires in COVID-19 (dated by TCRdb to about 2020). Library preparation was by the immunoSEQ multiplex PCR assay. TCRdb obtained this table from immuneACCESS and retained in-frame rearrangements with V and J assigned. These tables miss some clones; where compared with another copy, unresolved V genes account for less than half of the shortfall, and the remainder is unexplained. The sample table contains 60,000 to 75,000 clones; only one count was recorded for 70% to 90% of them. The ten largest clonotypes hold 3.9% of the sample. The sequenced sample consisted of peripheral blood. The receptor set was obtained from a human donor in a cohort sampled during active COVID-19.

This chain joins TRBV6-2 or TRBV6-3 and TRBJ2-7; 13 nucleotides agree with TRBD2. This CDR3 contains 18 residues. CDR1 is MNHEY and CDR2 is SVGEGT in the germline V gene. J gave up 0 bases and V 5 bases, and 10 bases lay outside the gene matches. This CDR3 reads CASSPTSGRPRTSYEQYF. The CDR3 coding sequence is TGTGCCAGCAGTCCGACTAGCGGGAGGCCACGCACCTCCTACGAGCAGTACTTC.

The CDR3: CASSTSIGQFF. Written as DNA, the CDR3 is TGTGCCAGCAGCACGAGTATCGGGCAGTTCTTC. The V call is TRBV7-2, the J call TRBJ2-1; D uncertain. CDR1 SGHTA and CDR2 FQGNSA come from the germline V gene. The CDR3 consists of 11 residues. Trimming shortened V by 5 bases and J by 12 bases, and 11 bases separated the two germline ends.

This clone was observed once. CDR3 residues: CASSEPRTGNNEKLFF. The CDR3 DNA sequence: TGTGCCAGCAGTGAACCCCGGACAGGGAATAATGAAAAACTGTTTTTT. The rearrangement links TRBV25-1 to TRBJ1-4, with 8 bases identical to TRBD1. This CDR3 region has 16 residues. V lost 2 bases and J lost 4; bases outside the gene matches: 6. Germline loops: CDR1 MGHDK, CDR2 SYGVNS.

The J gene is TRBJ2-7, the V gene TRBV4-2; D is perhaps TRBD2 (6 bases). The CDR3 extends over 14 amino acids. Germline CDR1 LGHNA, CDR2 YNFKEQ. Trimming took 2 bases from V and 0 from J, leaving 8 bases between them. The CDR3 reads CASSQIADSYEQYF. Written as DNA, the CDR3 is TGTGCCAGCAGCCAAATAGCGGACTCCTACGAGCAGTACTTC.

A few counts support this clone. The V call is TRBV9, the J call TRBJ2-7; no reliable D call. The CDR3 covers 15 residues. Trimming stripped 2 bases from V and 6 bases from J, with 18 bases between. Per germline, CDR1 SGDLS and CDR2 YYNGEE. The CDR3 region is CASSVNGRPGSEQYF. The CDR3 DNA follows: TGTGCCAGCAGCGTTAATGGCAGGCCTGGGTCCGAGCAGTACTTC.

The chain's CDR3 is CASSLHYEQYF. The CDR3 DNA reads as TGTGCCAGCAGCTTGCACTACGAGCAGTACTTC. The V call is TRBV5-8, the J call TRBJ2-7; D is unclear. Germline lookup yields CDR1 SGHTS and CDR2 YDEGEE. CDR3 length: 11 amino acids. V was cut by 1 base and J by 3 bases, with 2 bases left in between.

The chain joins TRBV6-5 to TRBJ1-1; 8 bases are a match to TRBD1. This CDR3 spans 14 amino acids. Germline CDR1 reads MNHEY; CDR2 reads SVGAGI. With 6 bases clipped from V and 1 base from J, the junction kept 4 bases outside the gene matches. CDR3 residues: CASSHRGWNTEAFF. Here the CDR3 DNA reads TGTGCCAGCAGCCACAGGGGGTGGAACACTGAAGCTTTCTTT.

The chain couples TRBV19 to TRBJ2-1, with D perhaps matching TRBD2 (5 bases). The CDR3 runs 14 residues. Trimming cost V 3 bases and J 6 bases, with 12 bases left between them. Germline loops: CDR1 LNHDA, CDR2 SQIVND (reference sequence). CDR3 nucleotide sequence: TGTGCCAGTAGTATCGCCGCGGGTACCAATGAGCAGTTCTTC. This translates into CASSIAAGTNEQFF.

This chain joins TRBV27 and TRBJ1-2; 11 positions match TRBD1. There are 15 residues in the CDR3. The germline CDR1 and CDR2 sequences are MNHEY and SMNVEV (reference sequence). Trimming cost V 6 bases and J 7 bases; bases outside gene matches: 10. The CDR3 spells CASSSRDRGAGGYTF. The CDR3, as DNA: TGTGCCAGCAGCTCTAGGGACAGGGGGGCCGGTGGCTACACCTTC.

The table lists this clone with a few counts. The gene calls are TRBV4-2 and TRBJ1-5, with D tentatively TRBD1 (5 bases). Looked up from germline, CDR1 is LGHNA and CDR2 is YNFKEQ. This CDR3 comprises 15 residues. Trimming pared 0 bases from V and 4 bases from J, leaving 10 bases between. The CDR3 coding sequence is TGTGCCAGCAGCCAAGATCTCGACAGTAATCAGCCCCAGCATTTT. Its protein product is CASSQDLDSNQPQHF.

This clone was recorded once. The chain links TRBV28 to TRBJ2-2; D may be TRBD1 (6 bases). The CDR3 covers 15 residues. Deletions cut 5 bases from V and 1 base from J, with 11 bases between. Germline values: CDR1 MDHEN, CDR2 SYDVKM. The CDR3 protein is CASSPWGQNTGELFF. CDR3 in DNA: TGTGCCAGCAGTCCCTGGGGGCAGAACACCGGGGAGCTGTTTTTT.

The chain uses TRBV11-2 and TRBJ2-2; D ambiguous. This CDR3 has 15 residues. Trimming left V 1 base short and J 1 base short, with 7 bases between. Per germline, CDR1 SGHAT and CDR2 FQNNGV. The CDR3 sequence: CASSLGDRNTGELFF. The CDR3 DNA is TGTGCCAGCAGCTTAGGAGATCGGAACACCGGGGAGCTGTTTTTT.

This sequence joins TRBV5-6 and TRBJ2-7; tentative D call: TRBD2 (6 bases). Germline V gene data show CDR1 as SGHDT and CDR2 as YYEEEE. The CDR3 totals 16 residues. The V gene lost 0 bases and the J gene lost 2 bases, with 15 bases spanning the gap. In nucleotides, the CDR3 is TGTGCCAGCAGCTTGGGCCACGGAGGGCTGACCTACGAGCAGTACTTC. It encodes CASSLGHGGLTYEQYF.

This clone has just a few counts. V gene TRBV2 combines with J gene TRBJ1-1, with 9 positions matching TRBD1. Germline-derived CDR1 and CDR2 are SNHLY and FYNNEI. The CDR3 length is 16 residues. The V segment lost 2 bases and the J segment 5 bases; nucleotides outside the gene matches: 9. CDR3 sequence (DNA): TGTGCCAGCAGTGAAAGTAGGGGACAGGGAAGGACTGAAGCTTTCTTT. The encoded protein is CASSESRGQGRTEAFF.